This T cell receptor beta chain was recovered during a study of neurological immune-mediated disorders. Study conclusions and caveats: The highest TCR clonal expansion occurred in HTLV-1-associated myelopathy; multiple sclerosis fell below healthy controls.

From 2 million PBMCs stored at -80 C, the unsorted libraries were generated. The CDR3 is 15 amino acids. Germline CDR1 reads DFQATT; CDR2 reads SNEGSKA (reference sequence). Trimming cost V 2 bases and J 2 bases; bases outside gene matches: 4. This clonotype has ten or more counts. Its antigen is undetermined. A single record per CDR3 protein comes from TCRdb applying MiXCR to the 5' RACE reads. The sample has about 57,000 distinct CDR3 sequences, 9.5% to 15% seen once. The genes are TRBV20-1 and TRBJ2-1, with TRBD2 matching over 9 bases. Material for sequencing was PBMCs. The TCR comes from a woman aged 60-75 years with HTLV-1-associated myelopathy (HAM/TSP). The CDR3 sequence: CSARRSGSPYNEQFF. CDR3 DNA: TGCAGTGCTAGACGTAGCGGGAGCCCCTACAATGAGCAGTTCTTC.